What follows are 15 T cell receptor beta chains derived from one specimen sequenced in a study of neoadjuvant anti-PD-1 for oral cavity cancer. Assay used: immunoSEQ multiplex PCR; TCRdb lists only in-frame clones, some missing. The sample lists about 23,000 clones; 25% to 30% were seen once. The sample's time point: after neoadjuvant nivolumab, at surgical resection. Sequencing was performed on tumor tissue, taken after nivolumab (anti-PD-1) treatment. These receptors were taken from a person aged 35 to 85 with oral cavity squamous cell carcinoma.

The chain couples TRBV9 to TRBJ1-2; 7 bases align to TRBD1. With 3 bases clipped from V and 3 bases from J, the junction kept 8 bases outside the gene matches. This CDR3 has 15 residues. CDR1 and CDR2 from the germline V gene are SGDLS and YYNGEE. Written as DNA, the CDR3 is TGTGCCAGCAGCGCGGCCCAGGACAGGTACTATGGCTACACCTTC. Protein product: CASSAAQDRYYGYTF.

This clone came up a few times. The rearrangement uses TRBV5-6 and TRBJ2-3; TRBD1 aligns across 8 bases. Looked up from germline, CDR1 is SGHDT and CDR2 is YYEEEE. With 4 bases clipped from V and 11 bases from J, the junction kept 6 bases outside the gene matches. This CDR3 has 12 residues. The CDR3 protein is CASSRRTGWQYF. The CDR3, as DNA: TGTGCCAGCAGCCGCCGGACAGGGTGGCAGTATTTT.

The chain carries TRBV9 and TRBJ1-4; 7 bases agree with TRBD1. CDR3 length equals 16 residues. In germline, CDR1 is SGDLS, CDR2 YYNGEE. The J segment lost 6 bases and the V segment lost 4 bases, leaving 12 bases of the junction unmatched. CDR3 sequence (DNA): TGTGCCAGCAGCCCCTCATTGACAGGGATGGATGAAAAACTGTTTTTT. As protein: CASSPSLTGMDEKLFF.

The chain employs TRBV14 and TRBJ1-1; unclear D gene. V lost 4 bases to trimming and J lost 3 bases, with 21 bases between them. The CDR3 consists of 17 residues. The germline gives CDR1 SGHDN, CDR2 FVKESK. The CDR3 here is CASSPFPGAGWDTEAFF. The DNA for the CDR3 is TGTGCCAGCAGCCCCTTTCCCGGCGCGGGGTGGGACACTGAAGCTTTCTTT.

This clone was picked up a small number of times. DNA of the CDR3: TGTGCCTCCGACAGAACAGGGGGTTCACCCCTCCACTTT. Encoded protein: CASDRTGGSPLHF. This rearrangement joins TRBV30 to TRBJ1-6; 8 nucleotides align to TRBD1. There are 13 residues in the CDR3. The germline V gene has CDR1 GTSNPN and CDR2 SVGIG (reference sequence). V shed 7 bases, J shed 9 bases, and the junction held 8 bases outside the gene matches.

This chain connects TRBV6-6 to TRBJ1-5; a possible D gene is TRBD1 (6 bases). The CDR3 extends over 14 amino acids. Trimming removed 7 bases at V and 7 bases at J, with 17 bases between. Germline assignment: CDR1 MNHNY and CDR2 SVGAGI (reference sequence). Written as DNA, the CDR3 is TGTGCCAGCACTGTAGGGGGGTCGGGACAGCCCCAGCATTTT. Protein sequence: CASTVGGSGQPQHF.

This clone was seen more than once but under ten times. The rearrangement uses TRBV30 and TRBJ2-7; 7 bases map to TRBD1. This CDR3 region has 15 residues. V lost 2 bases to trimming and J lost 2 bases; unmatched junction nucleotides: 9. The germline V gene encodes CDR1 GTSNPN and CDR2 SVGIG (reference sequence). The CDR3 nucleotides are TGTGCCTGGAGTTTTATGACAGGGTGGACCTACGAGCAGTACTTC. Translating gives CAWSFMTGWTYEQYF.

The chain has TRBV4-1 and TRBJ2-4; D unresolved. CDR3 length equals 15 residues. Germline V gene lookup returns CDR1 MGHRA and CDR2 YSYEKL. V lost 0 bases, J lost 8 bases, and 14 bases lay in between. CDR3 residues: CASSQDPQRVHIQYF. The CDR3 region has the DNA TGCGCCAGCAGCCAAGATCCCCAAAGGGTTCACATTCAGTACTTC.

The genes are TRBV5-4 and TRBJ2-7, with 8 bases aligning to TRBD1. The germline CDR1 and CDR2 sequences are SGHNT and YYREEE (reference sequence). The CDR3 runs 15 residues. The V and J ends lost 4 bases and 6 bases, in that order; junction bases with no gene match: 12. This chain's CDR3 is CASSPRQGAYSEQYF. The CDR3 DNA is TGTGCCAGCAGCCCCAGGCAGGGGGCGTACTCCGAGCAGTACTTC.

This clone was detected a few times. The CDR3 nucleotides read TGTGCCAGTAGTATAGCATTAGTGGGCAGCGAAGCTTTCTTT. Protein: CASSIALVGSEAFF. This chain uses TRBV19 with TRBJ1-1; D ambiguous. Germline-derived CDR1 and CDR2 are LNHDA and SQIVND (reference sequence). The ends were cut back, 1 base at V and 8 bases at J, with 14 bases in the middle. CDR3 size: 14 residues.

The chain employs TRBV5-4 and TRBJ2-5; D is perhaps TRBD2 (6 bases). Looked up from germline, CDR1 is SGHNT and CDR2 is YYREEE (reference sequence). The CDR3 totals 15 residues. Trimming shortened V by 0 bases and J by 6 bases, and 15 bases separated the two germline ends. DNA of the CDR3: TGTGCCAGCAGCTTGGGACGTGTCGGGAGTAAGACCCAGTACTTC. Residues: CASSLGRVGSKTQYF.

This clone occurred a few times. The V and J genes are TRBV2 and TRBJ2-7; D not resolved. Germline CDR1 is SNHLY and CDR2 is FYNNEI. The CDR3 extends over 14 amino acids. Trimming cost V 4 bases and J 2 bases, with 12 bases left between them. CDR3 in amino acids: CASSAYRATYEQYF. For the CDR3, the DNA is TGTGCCAGCAGTGCTTACCGAGCGACCTACGAGCAGTACTTC.

This clone occurred many times. The genes are TRBV11-2 and TRBJ2-7; TRBD1 might be the D (5 bases). CDR1 is SGHAT and CDR2 is FQNNGV in the germline V gene. CDR3 length equals 16 residues. With 3 bases removed from V and 6 bases from J, the gap between germline ends came to 21 bases. CDR3 bases: TGTGCCAGCAGCTTCGCGGCGTTTCAGGGTTCCGGCGAGCAGTACTTC. This gives the protein CASSFAAFQGSGEQYF.

This clone was observed a handful of times. The chain combines TRBV6-5 with TRBJ1-2; D remains unclear. This CDR3 is 12 amino acids long. The germline V gene has CDR1 MNHEY and CDR2 SVGAGI. The V and J ends lost 5 bases and 8 bases respectively, with 12 bases between them. The CDR3 spells CASSASGPGYTF. The CDR3 DNA reads TGTGCCAGCAGTGCCTCGGGTCCAGGCTACACCTTC.

This clone occurred many times. The chain employs TRBV6-6 and TRBJ1-4; D gene ambiguous. The V and J ends lost 4 bases and 0 bases respectively, with 9 bases between them. CDR3 size: 15 residues. The V gene's germline CDR1 is MNHNY and CDR2 SVGAGI (reference sequence). The CDR3 is CASSFPPATNEKLFF. CDR3 sequence (DNA): TGTGCCAGCAGTTTCCCTCCCGCAACTAATGAAAAACTGTTTTTT.